This TCR beta chain is drawn from a study of T cell responses to AZD1222 COVID-19 vaccine. Points from the study as a whole: Reports indicate that nearly half of spike-specific TCRs are directed at unmutated variant regions. Seropositivity was recorded at baseline in only six AZD1222 recipients.

Turning to this clone: The antigen remains undetermined.

TCRdb keeps only in-frame clones here, not all; method: immunoSEQ multiplex PCR. The data contain some 130,000 clones, over 85% of them singletons. The CDR3 extends over 15 amino acids. Germline values: CDR1 ENHRY, CDR2 SYGVKD. V was pared by 3 bases and J by 8 bases, with 9 bases of the junction left unmatched. The input for sequencing was peripheral blood, taken on day 0 of AZD1222 vaccination. The V gene is TRBV10-3, the J gene TRBJ1-4; 7 bases agree with TRBD1. This TCR derives from an adult in good health. CDR3 region: CAISDVGTGEEKLFF. In DNA, the CDR3 is TGTGCCATCAGTGATGTAGGAACAGGGGAAGAAAAACTGTTTTTT.